The clone carrying this T cell receptor beta chain was detected only once. The source of the sample is a study of T cells in tuberculosis. Study information: Sequenced TCRs come from CD1B-GMM tetramer-binding T cells.

Chain pairing is unknown; alpha and beta were sequenced separately. Assay used: immunoSEQ multiplex PCR; TCRdb lists only in-frame clones, some missing. Among approximately 59,000 clones listed, around 90% were seen once. Cells were sorted from thawed PBMC rested overnight and stained with GMM-loaded CD1B tetramer, viability dye and anti-CD3. C32 glucose monomycolate from Rhodococcus equi was loaded onto the CD1B tetramers. Germline loops: CDR1 MNHEY, CDR2 SMNVEV (reference sequence). The length of the CDR3 is 16 residues. Deletions cut 6 bases from V and 1 base from J, with 18 bases between. The sequenced sample was CD1b-GMM tetramer-negative cells sorted from PBMCs. The chain joins TRBV27 to TRBJ1-1, with D possibly matching TRBD1 (5 bases). The sequence came from an adult woman with latent tuberculosis. The CDR3 loop is CASRKPWGTGNTEAFF. The CDR3 DNA is TGTGCCAGCAGAAAACCCTGGGGTACAGGGAACACTGAAGCTTTCTTT.